This T cell receptor beta chain was recovered during a study of T cells after yellow fever vaccination (dated by TCRdb to between 2019 and 2020). Study-wide context: The SMART-Seq v4 Ultra Low Input RNA kit was used to prepare libraries from fractions with low cell numbers. To follow T-cell clones before and after primary and booster YFV17D yellow fever vaccination, bulk TCR alpha and beta repertoires were sequenced over time. The cohort comprised two healthy male donors, one aged 18 to 30 and one aged 30 to 40 years. Blood was collected at multiple timepoints before and after primary and secondary immunization, and bulk PBMC replicates and cell subsets were isolated.

Findings and caveats that apply to the study as a whole: Most clones expanded after primary vaccination were re-detected after the booster (almost 98% of CD4 and approximately 88% of CD8), suggesting broad memory maintenance. Because abundant contaminating clonotypes from the bulk population could be contained in FACS-sorted repertoires, computational filtering was required. Because only a couple of donors were included in the study, the extent to which the findings can be generalized is limited. The secondary T-cell response was weaker than the primary response but faster, peaking on day 5 instead of day 15. A small share of clonotypes was detected in both CD4 and CD8 compartments, with the overlap likely arising from convergent recombination.

The treatment or condition label for this specimen denotes: live attenuated yellow fever vaccine strain. PBMCs were isolated from peripheral blood using a standard Ficoll-Paque protocol. Dynabeads CD4 and CD8 positive selection kits were used to isolate the CD4 and CD8 T-cell fractions. TriZol was used to extract RNA from bulk PBMCs, CD4 and CD8 fractions, and dextramer-positive and dextramer-negative fractions. This clonotype was seen a few times. This receptor's antigen is unknown. Per-base quality was not reported, and no clone a single base away is much larger than it. The sample was run on an Illumina NovaSeq 6000. TCR cDNA was synthesized by 5'RACE template switching, which introduced a universal primer site and unique molecular identifiers. Priming for cDNA synthesis came from both the TCR alpha and TCR beta constant segments. Two PCR steps were used to amplify libraries, with sample barcodes and sequencing adapters being added in the second step. Libraries were sequenced on Illumina HiSeq 2500 (2x100 bp) or NovaSeq (2x150 bp). As for the authors' bioinformatics: MIGEC handled demultiplexing of reads and collapsing into UMI consensus sequences, while MiXCR performed V(D)J alignment. Using edgeR on replicate PBMC samples, clonotypes were called vaccine-responding if FDR was below 0.01 and the log2 fold change was above 5 up to day 15. Bulk clonotypes were assigned CD4 or CD8 identity according to which sequenced CD4 or CD8 repertoire held them at higher abundance. Using fastp trimming at Q25 and MiXCR clonotype assembly, TCRdb reanalyzed the public sequencing data and kept in-frame beta chains. Every distinct CDR3 protein forms one entry, paired with its most common genes and DNA. What appears here as the V and J calls and clone size reflects TCRdb's work, not the paper's. The sample data list some 320,000 distinct CDR3 sequences, and roughly a tenth of these were observed just once. The top ten constitute 3% to 3.5% of the sample.

For this chain, trimming is 5 bases at the V end and 7 bases at the J end, and the number of junction bases without a gene match is 10. Reading from cysteine to phenylalanine, the CDR3 counts 15 amino acids. This entry keeps only the CDR3 DNA: 45 bases, framed from base 1. The germline V gene supplies CDR1 SGDLS and CDR2 YYNGEE. The sequencing here drew on CD4+ T cells sorted from PBMCs, taken 45 days after the yellow fever booster vaccination. This clonotype was sampled from a man aged 18 to 35 who received the YFV17D yellow fever vaccine. This sequence uses TRBV9 and TRBJ2-1, and TRBD2 aligns with 9 junction nucleotides. The CDR3 corresponds to CASRPAGGVGNEQFF. In nucleotides, the sequence is TGTGCCAGCAGGCCCGCGGGAGGGGTAGGGAATGAGCAGTTCTTC.